The 24 T cell receptor beta chains reported below all come from one sample, sequenced in a study of blood T cell repertoires in COVID-19. TCRdb's copy holds only in-frame clones and misses some; the assay was immunoSEQ multiplex PCR. The top ten clones hold 1.7% of a sample with fewer than 350,000 clones, around 90% of them seen once. Sequencing was carried out using PBMCs or T cells enriched from blood (not recorded which). Receptor source: a woman aged 40 to 55 who had recovered from COVID-19.

This chain links TRBV14 with TRBJ2-1; D perhaps matches TRBD2 (6 bases). The ends were cut back, 0 bases at V and 4 bases at J, with 7 bases in the middle. This CDR3 contains 14 residues. Germline V gene lookup returns CDR1 SGHDN and CDR2 FVKESK. In DNA form, the CDR3 reads TGTGCCAGCAGCCAAGAGGGACTTTACAATGAGCAGTTCTTC. Translated, it gives CASSQEGLYNEQFF.

This rearrangement joins TRBV5-1 to TRBJ2-1, with 11 bases lining up with TRBD1. CDR1 SGHRS and CDR2 YFSETQ come from the germline V gene. The CDR3 spans 14 residues. The V gene end was trimmed by 4 bases and the J gene end by 7 bases; junction bases not matched to a gene: 4. In DNA form, the CDR3 reads TGCGCCAGCAGCCCGGACAGGGGGCAGAATGAGCAGTTCTTC. The encoded protein is CASSPDRGQNEQFF.

Notes on this clone: One end of the junction fails to match germline, which may point to a read error. The rearrangement uses TRBV7-7 and TRBJ1-5, with unresolved D. This CDR3 comprises 13 residues. Looked up from germline, CDR1 is SSHAT and CDR2 is FNYEAQ (reference sequence). The CDR3 sequence: CASSSSTNQPQHF. CDR3 sequence (DNA): TGTGCTAGCAGCTCTTCTACCAATCAGCCCCAGCATTTT.

This chain joins TRBV5-1 and TRBJ2-1, with D possibly being TRBD1 (5 bases). Trimming removed 1 base from V and 3 bases from J, with 11 bases in between. The CDR3 consists of 15 residues. Germline-derived CDR1 and CDR2 are SGHRS and YFSETQ. In nucleotides, the CDR3 is TGCGCCAGCAGCTTGTCAACAGGTCACTACAATGAGCAGTTCTTC. This translates into CASSLSTGHYNEQFF.

This clone was counted once. V usage is TRBV9 and J usage is TRBJ1-2; the match to TRBD1 covers 8 bases. Germline trimming cut 4 bases from V and 10 bases from J; bases unmatched to any gene: 9. Germline-derived CDR1 and CDR2 are SGDLS and YYNGEE. The CDR3 has 13 residues. The CDR3 coding sequence is TGTGCCAGCAGCAGGACAGGGTCTCCCTCCTACACCTTC. This codes for CASSRTGSPSYTF.

J is TRBJ1-6 and V is TRBV19, with D unresolved. The CDR3 length is 15 residues. Trimming removed 5 bases from V and 7 bases from J, with 15 bases in between. The germline V gene encodes CDR1 LNHDA and CDR2 SQIVND (reference sequence). CDR3 DNA sequence: TGTGCCAGTAGTCTAGGGCCAGCGAGGAATTCACCCCTCCACTTT. It is translated as CASSLGPARNSPLHF.

The chain employs TRBV28 and TRBJ2-2; 8 bases align to TRBD1. The CDR3 has 16 residues. The V and J ends lost 2 bases and 6 bases, in that order; junction bases with no gene match: 8. Germline V gene data show CDR1 as MDHEN and CDR2 as SYDVKM. The CDR3 loop is CASSLPDRAVPGELFF. The DNA of the CDR3 is TGTGCCAGCAGTTTACCGGACAGGGCCGTCCCCGGGGAGCTGTTTTTT.

The chain couples TRBV7-9 to TRBJ2-1; TRBD2 matches at 8 bases. The CDR3 runs 15 residues. Germline V gives CDR1 SEHNR, CDR2 FQNEAQ (reference sequence). The V and J ends lost 7 bases and 6 bases, in that order; junction bases with no gene match: 11. The CDR3 is CASTILSGGGNEQFF. CDR3 sequence (DNA): TGTGCCAGCACCATTTTATCGGGAGGGGGCAATGAGCAGTTCTTC.

The V gene is TRBV6-1, the J gene TRBJ1-2; 9 nucleotides match TRBD1. With 3 bases clipped from V and 3 bases from J, the junction kept 2 bases outside the gene matches. CDR3 size: 14 residues. The germline gives CDR1 MNHNS, CDR2 SASEGT. The CDR3 nucleotides read TGTGCCAGCAGTGAGGGACAGGGTTACTATGGCTACACCTTC. It yields the protein CASSEGQGYYGYTF.

This clone showed up just once. Other DNA sequences in this specimen translate into the identical CDR3. This chain joins TRBV7-9 and TRBJ1-1, with 8 bases that match TRBD1. The V gene's germline CDR1 is SEHNR and CDR2 FQNEAQ (reference sequence). V trimming: 4 bases; J trimming: 4 bases; junction bases outside the gene matches: 5. The CDR3 extends over 14 amino acids. DNA of the CDR3: TGTGCCAGCAGCTACGGACAGGGCGGCACTGAAGCTTTCTTT. Protein: CASSYGQGGTEAFF.

The V and J genes are TRBV29-1 and TRBJ1-4; weak D call: TRBD1 (5 bases). Trimming pared 5 bases from V and 0 bases from J, leaving 7 bases between. The CDR3 is 13 residues long. Germline assignment: CDR1 SQVTM and CDR2 ANQGSEA. In DNA, the CDR3 is TGCAGCGTTTGGACACCAACTAATGAAAAACTGTTTTTT. Translation gives CSVWTPTNEKLFF.

The chain combines TRBV5-1 with TRBJ2-1; D is unclear. The CDR3 sequence is 16 residues long. V dropped 4 bases and J dropped 0 bases, with 14 bases sitting between them. The V gene's germline CDR1 is SGHRS and CDR2 YFSETQ. In DNA form, the CDR3 reads TGCGCCAGCAGCACCGTCCGCTTCAGCTCCTACAATGAGCAGTTCTTC. Translation gives CASSTVRFSSYNEQFF. Complete variable domain (other parts from reference TRBV5-1 and TRBJ2-1): KAGVTQTPRYLIKTRGQQVTLSCSPISGHRSVSWYQQTPGQGLQFLFEYFSETQRNKGNFPGRFSGRQFSNSRSEMNVSTLELGDSALYLCASSTVRFSSYNEQFFGPGTRLTVL.

The rearrangement links TRBV11-2 to TRBJ2-2; D possibly corresponds to TRBD1 (5 bases). The length of the CDR3 is 16 residues. Germline assignment: CDR1 SGHAT and CDR2 FQNNGV. V gave up 2 bases and J gave up 0 bases, with 10 bases separating them. The CDR3 loop is CASSLRLRANTGELFF. The CDR3 DNA sequence: TGTGCCAGCAGCTTAAGGCTCAGGGCGAACACCGGGGAGCTGTTTTTT.

The chain combines TRBV5-1 with TRBJ2-5; 13 bases fit TRBD2. V trimming: 4 bases; J trimming: 5 bases; junction bases outside the gene matches: 8. The germline gives CDR1 SGHRS, CDR2 YFSETQ. This CDR3 has 16 amino acids. The CDR3 region is CASSQRLAGGRETQYF. CDR3 coding DNA: TGCGCCAGCAGCCAAAGACTAGCGGGGGGTAGGGAGACCCAGTACTTC. Together with reference TRBV5-1 and TRBJ2-5, the CDR3 gives the full variable domain: KAGVTQTPRYLIKTRGQQVTLSCSPISGHRSVSWYQQTPGQGLQFLFEYFSETQRNKGNFPGRFSGRQFSNSRSEMNVSTLELGDSALYLCASSQRLAGGRETQYFGPGTRLLVL.

The chain is built from TRBV14 and TRBJ1-2; maybe TRBD1 (5 bases). This CDR3 spans 11 amino acids. The V end was cut by 1 base, the J end by 8 bases, with 5 bases between. Germline V gene lookup returns CDR1 SGHDN and CDR2 FVKESK. The CDR3: CASSQGGGYTF. Here the CDR3 DNA reads TGTGCCAGCAGCCAAGGGGGCGGCTACACCTTC. Filled out from reference TRBV14 and TRBJ1-2, the complete variable domain reads EAGVTQFPSHSVIEKGQTVTLRCDPISGHDNLYWYRRVMGKEIKFLLHFVKESKQDESGMPNNRFLAERTGGTYSTLKVQPAELEDSGVYFCASSQGGGYTFGSGTRLTVV.

V gene TRBV30 combines with J gene TRBJ2-1; the D gene is possibly TRBD1 (6 bases). The CDR3 totals 15 residues. Germline V lookup: CDR1 GTSNPN, CDR2 SVGIG (reference sequence). The V and J ends lost 0 bases and 6 bases respectively, with 15 bases between them. CDR3 bases: TGTGCCTGGAGTGTAAAAGGGGGATCCGGCAATGAGCAGTTCTTC. It yields the protein CAWSVKGGSGNEQFF.

The CDR3 DNA reads TGTGCCAGCAGCGTTGCAGGGGGATTGAACACTGAAGCTTTCTTT. It is translated as CASSVAGGLNTEAFF. This chain links TRBV9 with TRBJ1-1; 7 nucleotides align to TRBD1. The CDR3 is 15 amino acids. With 2 bases clipped from V and 0 bases from J, the junction kept 4 bases outside the gene matches. In germline, CDR1 is SGDLS, CDR2 YYNGEE.

The chain couples TRBV5-1 to TRBJ1-4; tentative D call: TRBD1 (6 bases). The germline gives CDR1 SGHRS, CDR2 YFSETQ. V gave up 0 bases and J gave up 2 bases, with 8 bases separating them. The CDR3 is 15 amino acids. The CDR3 region has the DNA TGCGCCAGCAGCTTGGCAGGGGTGACTAATGAAAAACTGTTTTTT. The encoded protein is CASSLAGVTNEKLFF.

The chain combines TRBV29-1 with TRBJ2-5, with 8 bases lining up with TRBD1. J was trimmed by 5 bases and V by 5 bases; bases with no gene match: 13. The CDR3 runs 15 residues. The germline CDR1 and CDR2 sequences are SQVTM and ANQGSEA. This CDR3 is CSVLGKQGVVETQYF. Here the CDR3 DNA reads TGCAGCGTTCTTGGGAAACAGGGGGTTGTCGAGACCCAGTACTTC.

The genes are TRBV15 and TRBJ1-2; TRBD1 matches at 7 bases. Trimming removed 0 bases from V and 3 bases from J; junction bases left unmatched: 7. This CDR3 is built from 16 residues. Germline V gene sequence: CDR1 LNHNV, CDR2 YYDKDF (reference sequence). The CDR3 DNA is TGTGCCACCAGCAGAGATCGTAGGGGGCAAGACTATGGCTACACCTTC. It codes for CATSRDRRGQDYGYTF.

This CDR3 reads CASGLVTGHNSPLHF. The CDR3 coding sequence is TGTGCTAGTGGTTTGGTGACAGGCCATAATTCACCCCTCCACTTT. The chain is built from TRBV12-5 and TRBJ1-6; D may be TRBD1 (6 bases). V was trimmed by 0 bases and J by 5 bases, leaving 8 bases between them. The germline V gene encodes CDR1 LGHNT and CDR2 FRNRAP. This CDR3 has 15 residues.

For the CDR3, the DNA is TGTGCCAGCCTTTACATCTACTTC. Protein product: CASLYIYF. The V gene is TRBV25-1, the J gene TRBJ2-5, with D uncertain. The V gene lost 8 bases and the J gene lost 14 bases, with 9 bases spanning the gap. The CDR3 contains 8 residues. From germline, CDR1 is MGHDK and CDR2 SYGVNS.

This chain uses TRBV7-2 with TRBJ2-4, with D perhaps TRBD1 (6 bases). V lost 5 bases and J lost 6, with 20 bases in between. Looked up from germline, CDR1 is SGHTA and CDR2 is FQGNSA. This CDR3 has 16 amino acids. CDR3 sequence: CASSLSPLSRGNIQYF. DNA for the CDR3: TGTGCCAGCAGCCTTTCCCCCCTCAGCAGGGGAAACATTCAGTACTTC.

The rearrangement joins TRBV5-4 to TRBJ2-3; weak D call: TRBD1 (6 bases). Deletions cut 4 bases from V and 0 bases from J, with 12 bases between. The CDR3 has 15 residues. Germline V lookup: CDR1 SGHNT, CDR2 YYREEE (reference sequence). The CDR3, as DNA: TGTGCCAGCAGCCCGGCTCAGGGGAGCACAGATACGCAGTATTTT. The encoded protein is CASSPAQGSTDTQYF.